This T cell receptor beta chain was obtained from a study of cytomegalovirus exposure and HLA in healthy donors. Study-level findings and limits: By HLA locus, TCR association rates varied in a later analysis, with DRB1 showing the most and HLA-C the fewest. The productive fraction for most TCR beta V segments was about 90% or about 30% in an earlier analysis.

A note on this clone: The antigen is unknown.

PCR was performed using 60 Vbeta and 13 Jbeta primers. Profiled with immunoSEQ multiplex PCR; TCRdb holds only in-frame clones, not every one. In the table there are under 150,000 clones, about 80% of which are singletons. V gave up 5 bases and J gave up 5 bases; unmatched junction bases: 13. Germline-derived CDR1 and CDR2 are LNHDA and SQIVND (reference sequence). The CDR3 sequence is 17 residues long. This sequence originates from a woman in her forties or fifties in good health and CMV-seropositive. The sample consisted of PBMCs. The chain combines TRBV19 with TRBJ2-3; 10 bases are shared with TRBD1. The CDR3: CASSPPSGQGKIDTQYF. CDR3 DNA sequence: TGTGCCAGTAGTCCTCCCTCGGGACAGGGGAAAATAGATACGCAGTATTTT.